This TCR beta chain was documented in a study of T-cell reconstitution after alpha-beta-depleted transplantation in children. V lost 4 bases and J lost 5, with 19 bases in between. This CDR3 region has 16 residues. CDR1 is SGHDT and CDR2 is YYEEEE in the germline V gene. Study findings and constraints: A year post-transplant, T-cell counts and diversity derived mostly from newly produced T cells. TCRbeta diversity was high at day 60 in some patients (a result of surviving recipient T cells and thymic progenitors). Reported findings indicate that, about two months after transplant, alpha-beta T cells came from several hundred expanded clones, which were derived from non-depleted graft cells.

This clonotype was observed at least ten times. Its antigen is still unknown. TCRbeta library construction was performed incorporating unique molecular identifiers. TCRdb passed the PCR reads through MiXCR, listing each CDR3 protein once. This sample has about 440,000 distinct CDR3 sequences, with 43% found just once. This clonotype was obtained from a girl aged 2 to 10 with aplastic anemia, due to receive a stem cell transplant. Sequences were derived from PBMCs, sampled before TCRalphabeta/CD19-depleted stem cell transplant. The chain is built from TRBV5-6 and TRBJ2-4, with D possibly matching TRBD1 (6 bases). CDR3 loop: CASSPLPGTTQNIQYF. The CDR3 coding sequence is TGTGCCAGCAGCCCACTCCCCGGGACAACGCAAAACATTCAGTACTTC.